Detailed here is one TCR beta chain. Its cognate antigen is unknown. Repertoires were generated with immunoSEQ multiplex PCR, while TCRdb's copy carries only in-frame clones and drops some. The table lists tens of thousands of clones, around four fifths of them singletons. Culture lasted roughly 9 days before CD4+ T cell isolation. Two doses of either BNT162b2 or mRNA-1273 were given to each participant. According to the study, vaccine recipients showed no prior SARS-CoV-2 infection and negative nucleocapsid antibodies. These data are taken from a study of vaccination effects on CD4 cells after COVID-19. Whole-study context: They grew over 1.5 million PBMC in each well, adding about 9.5 IU/ml IL-2 and 8.5 to 10 ug/ml peptides. Study conclusions and caveats: Clones of infection and vaccine origin contracted markedly late after vaccination.

This CDR3 comprises 14 residues. Trimming took 2 bases from V and 3 from J; bases not matched to a gene: 3. Germline CDR1 is KGHSH and CDR2 is LQKENI. The chain is built from TRBV18 and TRBJ1-2, with 7 bases that match TRBD1. The source was CD4+ T cells from PBMCs cultured without peptide, collected after COVID-19 vaccination. This TCR derives from a human donor who received a COVID-19 vaccine. The CDR3 here is CASSPSRGDYGYTF. DNA for the CDR3: TGTGCCAGCTCACCATCCAGGGGGGACTATGGCTACACCTTC.